The clone carrying this T cell receptor (beta chain) was counted at least ten times. The antigen is undetermined. The sample is drawn from a study of CD8 T cells in ankylosing spondylitis. Findings and limits, study-wide: Significantly higher representation of disease-linked clones was reported for matched ankylosing spondylitis synovial fluid. With a CD8+ phenotype, disease-linked clones were relatively rare in peripheral blood. What appeared characteristic of ankylosing spondylitis blood was a TCR beta motif of fewer than ten highly homologous variants.

TCRdb independently ran MiXCR on the 5' RACE reads; one entry per CDR3 protein. Here the sample spans about 220,000 distinct CDR3 sequences, about 16% being singletons. CDR1 MRHNA and CDR2 SNTAGT come from the germline V gene. V lost 3 bases to trimming and J lost 4 bases; unmatched junction nucleotides: 1. CDR3 size: 14 residues. The chain carries TRBV6-4 and TRBJ2-3; 10 nucleotides agree with TRBD1. Source material: blood, either unsorted or a sorted T cell fraction (not recorded which). The receptor was isolated from a male donor with ankylosing spondylitis. The CDR3 coding sequence is TGTGCCAGCAGTGAGGGGACAGGGGCAGATACGCAGTATTTT. Translation: CASSEGTGADTQYF.